This TCR beta chain was recovered during a study of shared clonotypes between healthy human individuals. Study as a whole: The study used three CD4 naive, three CD4 memory, two CD8 naive and one CD8 memory plate per donor.

The V and J ends lost 1 base and 7 bases, in that order; junction bases with no gene match: 5. Per the germline V gene, CDR1 is SNHLY and CDR2 is FYNNEI. This CDR3 comprises 16 residues. The naive CD8 subset, CD45RO-negative cells positively selected for CCR7, excluded terminally differentiated effector memory CD45RA+ cells. This clone was found once. The protocol was immunoSEQ multiplex PCR, while the TCRdb copy is restricted to in-frame clones and leaves out a portion. Seen here are about 590,000 clones, roughly 95% observed once, and the top ten hold 0.11%. The genes are TRBV2 and TRBJ2-1; the match to TRBD2 covers 12 bases. The sequencing sample was made of naive CD8+ T cells sorted from blood. The sequence derives from a woman aged 25 to 39 in good health. DNA of the CDR3: TGTGCCAGCAGTGAAGAGGAAGGACTAGCGGGGAATGAGCAGTTCTTC. Translating it yields CASSEEEGLAGNEQFF.